The subject of this entry is one TCR beta chain. What this receptor recognizes is not known. Within one base of it there is no much larger clone, and no base qualities were kept. Preparation of the library involved the immunoSEQ multiplex PCR assay. Held by TCRdb, this immuneACCESS table contains in-frame sequences only and omits some clones. Under half of the omission traces to an unresolved V gene where checked; the cause of the rest is unknown. The sample table holds 75,000 or so clones, of which 93% were seen once. Of the sample, 0.41% falls within the top ten clones. This specimen belongs to a study of technical replicates of blood from a few donors (dated 2017 in TCRdb). V has 6 bases trimmed and J has 2 bases trimmed; junction bases matching no gene number 2. From cysteine to phenylalanine, the CDR3 is 14 amino acids long. Only the CDR3 DNA stays, 42 bases, in frame from base 1. In the germline V gene (reference sequence), CDR1 corresponds to MNHNY and CDR2 to SVGAGI.

The receptor's source is a human donor in good health. Source material: T cells isolated from PBMCs. The V and J segments used are TRBV6-6 and TRBJ1-3; 9 central nucleotides agree with TRBD1. This receptor carries the CDR3 CASRGQGPGNTIYF. Here is the DNA: TGTGCCAGCAGGGGACAGGGCCCTGGAAACACCATATATTTT.